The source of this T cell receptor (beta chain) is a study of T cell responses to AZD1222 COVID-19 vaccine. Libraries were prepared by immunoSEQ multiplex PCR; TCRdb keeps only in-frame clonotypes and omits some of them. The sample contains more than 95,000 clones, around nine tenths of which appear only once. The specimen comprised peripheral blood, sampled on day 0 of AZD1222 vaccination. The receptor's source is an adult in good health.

CDR3 DNA: TGTGCCAGCAGTGAACCCGGATTAGGCTACGAGCAGTACTTC. The encoded protein is CASSEPGLGYEQYF. The chain joins TRBV25-1 to TRBJ2-7, with D hard to call. V was cut by 2 bases and J by 3 bases, with 11 bases left in between. This CDR3 spans 14 amino acids. Germline V gene data show CDR1 as MGHDK and CDR2 as SYGVNS.